This entry concerns a single TCR beta chain. What this receptor recognizes is not known. No much larger clone exists at a distance of one base, and base qualities are not known. The sample originates from a study of control samples from healthy donors and cancer patients (dated by TCRdb to between 2020 and 2021). V loses 5 bases of germline sequence and J loses 7 bases, and the interval between the two ends is 9 bases. The CDR3 has 13 amino acids, counting the end cysteine and phenylalanine. The DNA shown is the 39-base CDR3, in frame from base 1. Library construction relied on the immunoSEQ multiplex PCR assay. Not all clones reach the TCRdb copy of this immuneACCESS table, which keeps in-frame sequences only. Checked studies attribute under half of the gap to unresolved V genes and leave the rest unexplained. In all, the sample holds roughly 190,000 clones, and 91% of those were seen once. The ten biggest clones cover roughly 1.6% of the sample.

The sequence links TRBV12-3 or TRBV12-4 to TRBJ1-6; the D gene identity is not certain. The TCR was taken from a woman in her 30s in good health. The sequencing sample was made of blood. In nucleotide form, the sequence is TGTGCCAGCAGTCCTAGGACGAATTCACCCCTCCACTTT. This encodes CASSPRTNSPLHF.